This T cell receptor (beta chain) was recorded in a study of T cells in Graves' hyperthyroidism and ophthalmopathy. For the study at large: It was at initial diagnosis, before any treatment, that peripheral blood was collected.

Uncontrolled infection, other autoimmune disease, pregnancy or lactation excluded patients. Germline loops: CDR1 MNHNS, CDR2 SASEGT. This CDR3 comprises 13 residues. Trimming cost V 5 bases and J 1 base, with 8 bases left between them. Study-wide results and caveats: Among clonotypes expanded in thyroid above 0.001, most were also found in blood. Before onset, ophthalmopathy was predicted by the model a median around 6.2 months earlier.

This clonotype was seen repeatedly, ten times or more. No antigen is known for it. RNA transcripts served as the template for amplifying TCR beta CDR3 regions. The HTBI primer set was used in a first-round RT-PCR of the TCR CDR3. TCRdb analysed the multiplex PCR reads with MiXCR anew, one entry per CDR3 protein. In the table there are around 600,000 distinct CDR3 sequences, roughly 15% of which are singletons. The sample was blood. The sequence came from a woman aged 45-65 years with Graves' ophthalmopathy. The rearrangement uses TRBV6-1 and TRBJ1-2; TRBD1 might be the D (6 bases). DNA for the CDR3: TGTGCCAGCAGTAGGACAGTTAACTATGGCTACACCTTC. Its protein is CASSRTVNYGYTF.